These T cell receptor beta chains were read from a single sample in a study of blood T cell repertoires in COVID-19. Profiling relied on immunoSEQ multiplex PCR, and the TCRdb table lists in-frame clones only, not all of them. The sample carries approximately 120,000 clones, around 74% recorded once. The sample was peripheral blood. These receptors all come from an elderly man with COVID-19, enrolled during active disease. Each CDR3 is given with its conserved first and last residue. D genes are given only for firm matches. Where a row states a size, it is once, few, many or the class of an expanded clone; other rows omit it.

D gene: TRBD2
J gene: TRBJ2-7
clone size: NA
CDR3 length: 16
V gene: TRBV9
CDR3 DNA: TGTGCCAGCAGCGTAGGAGGGACTAGCGGTTCCTACGAGCAGTACTTC
CDR3 protein: CASSVGGTSGSYEQYF

D gene: TRBD1
J gene: TRBJ1-4
clone size: once
CDR3 length: 15
V gene: TRBV3-1/TRBV3-2
CDR3 DNA: TGTGCCAGCAGCCATAGACAGGGGACCGATGAAAAACTGTTTTTT
CDR3 protein: CASSHRQGTDEKLFF

D gene: NA
J gene: TRBJ2-3
clone size: NA
CDR3 length: 12
V gene: TRBV9
CDR3 DNA: TGTGCCAGCAGCGTCAACACAGATACGCAGTATTTT
CDR3 protein: CASSVNTDTQYF

D gene: TRBD1
J gene: TRBJ2-1
clone size: NA
CDR3 length: 15
V gene: TRBV27
CDR3 DNA: TGTGCCAGCAGTCCCTTGGGACAGGGAGGAAATGAGCAGTTCTTC
CDR3 protein: CASSPLGQGGNEQFF

D gene: NA
J gene: TRBJ2-2
clone size: NA
CDR3 length: 16
V gene: TRBV24-1
CDR3 DNA: TGTGCCACCAGTGATTTTGACAGAACGAACACCGGGGAGCTGTTTTTT
CDR3 protein: CATSDFDRTNTGELFF

D gene: NA
J gene: TRBJ1-5
clone size: NA
CDR3 length: 15
V gene: TRBV19
CDR3 DNA: TGTGCCAGTAGTATCGGCAGGGTAGGCAATCAGCCCCAGCATTTT
CDR3 protein: CASSIGRVGNQPQHF

D gene: TRBD2
J gene: TRBJ2-1
clone size: few
CDR3 length: 15
V gene: TRBV19
CDR3 DNA: TGTGCCAGTTCCCTCACGGGACTAGCTCTGAATGAGCAGTTCTTC
CDR3 protein: CASSLTGLALNEQFF

D gene: TRBD2
J gene: TRBJ2-5
clone size: NA
CDR3 length: 16
V gene: TRBV5-4
CDR3 DNA: TGTGCCAGCAGCCCCGACCTCCGGCGGGGGCAAGAGACCCAGTACTTC
CDR3 protein: CASSPDLRRGQETQYF

D gene: TRBD1
J gene: TRBJ1-5
clone size: once
CDR3 length: 16
V gene: TRBV19
CDR3 DNA: TGTGCCAGTAGCGTATCCCTCGACAGGGTATATCAGCCCCAGCATTTT
CDR3 protein: CASSVSLDRVYQPQHF

D gene: NA
J gene: TRBJ1-1
clone size: few
CDR3 length: 15
V gene: TRBV6-5
CDR3 DNA: TGTGCCAGCAGTTCCTGGACAGCCTTGAACACTGAAGCTTTCTTT
CDR3 protein: CASSSWTALNTEAFF

D gene: NA
J gene: TRBJ2-7
clone size: NA
CDR3 length: 14
V gene: TRBV6-6
CDR3 DNA: TGTGCCAGCAATACAGGGTCCCATTTCGGCGAGCAGTACTTC
CDR3 protein: CASNTGSHFGEQYF

D gene: TRBD1
J gene: TRBJ1-4
clone size: NA
CDR3 length: 13
V gene: TRBV6-5
CDR3 DNA: TGTGCCGCGGCCATGCAGGGGGCCGGCGGAGTGTCTTTT
CDR3 protein: CAAAMQGAGGVSF

D gene: NA
J gene: TRBJ1-1
clone size: once
CDR3 length: 14
V gene: TRBV9
CDR3 DNA: TGTGCCAGCAGCGGATATGAGGTGAGCACTGAAGCTTTCTTT
CDR3 protein: CASSGYEVSTEAFF

D gene: TRBD1
J gene: TRBJ2-3
clone size: once
CDR3 length: 15
V gene: TRBV28
CDR3 DNA: TGTGCCAGCAGTCCGTCCAGGGGGCAGGTAGATACGCAGTATTTT
CDR3 protein: CASSPSRGQVDTQYF

D gene: TRBD2
J gene: TRBJ2-3
clone size: NA
CDR3 length: 15
V gene: TRBV27
CDR3 DNA: TGTGCCAGCAGCCCCTTAGCGGGATGGACAGATACGCAGTATTTT
CDR3 protein: CASSPLAGWTDTQYF

D gene: NA
J gene: TRBJ1-5
clone size: NA
CDR3 length: 15
V gene: TRBV2
CDR3 DNA: TGTGCCAGCAGTGAGGAAGGGGTTAGCAATCAGCCCCAGCATTTT
CDR3 protein: CASSEEGVSNQPQHF

D gene: TRBD1
J gene: TRBJ2-1
clone size: NA
CDR3 length: 15
V gene: TRBV7-3
CDR3 DNA: TGTGCCAGCAGCTTAGGCAGGGGGTCCTACAATGAGCAGTTCTTC
CDR3 protein: CASSLGRGSYNEQFF

D gene: NA
J gene: TRBJ1-2
clone size: few
CDR3 length: 13
V gene: TRBV5-4
CDR3 DNA: TGTGCCAGCAGCCCGGCCGGGGGGGATGGCTACACCTTC
CDR3 protein: CASSPAGGDGYTF

D gene: TRBD2
J gene: TRBJ2-1
clone size: NA
CDR3 length: 14
V gene: TRBV6-5
CDR3 DNA: TGTGCCAGGGGGACTAACGACGTGAACAATGAGCAGTTCTTC
CDR3 protein: CARGTNDVNNEQFF

D gene: TRBD1
J gene: TRBJ1-5
clone size: NA
CDR3 length: 14
V gene: TRBV5-6
CDR3 DNA: TGTGCCAGCAGTTACAGGGGTGGCAATCAGCCCCAGCATTTT
CDR3 protein: CASSYRGGNQPQHF

D gene: NA
J gene: TRBJ1-6
clone size: once
CDR3 length: 15
V gene: TRBV5-5
CDR3 DNA: TGTGCCAGCAGCCCCCAGGGGATTACTAATTCACCCCTCCACTTT
CDR3 protein: CASSPQGITNSPLHF

D gene: NA
J gene: TRBJ2-3
clone size: NA
CDR3 length: 13
V gene: TRBV9
CDR3 DNA: TGTGCCAGCAGCGCAACGGGGGCAGATACGCAGTATTTT
CDR3 protein: CASSATGADTQYF

D gene: TRBD1
J gene: TRBJ1-2
clone size: NA
CDR3 length: 14
V gene: TRBV7-9
CDR3 DNA: TGTGCCAGCAGCCCCGCGACAGGGGTCTATGGCTACACCTTC
CDR3 protein: CASSPATGVYGYTF

D gene: TRBD1
J gene: TRBJ2-7
clone size: few
CDR3 length: 16
V gene: TRBV27
CDR3 DNA: TGTGCCAGCAGTAAACTGTCCGGGACAGGGTCCTACGAGCAGTACTTC
CDR3 protein: CASSKLSGTGSYEQYF

D gene: TRBD1
J gene: TRBJ1-2
clone size: NA
CDR3 length: 17
V gene: TRBV7-9
CDR3 DNA: TGTGCCAGCAGCCACGCCCTGGACAGGCTGCCTAACTATGGCTACACCTTC
CDR3 protein: CASSHALDRLPNYGYTF

D gene: TRBD2
J gene: TRBJ2-2
clone size: NA
CDR3 length: 18
V gene: TRBV7-2
CDR3 DNA: TGTGCCAGCAGCTTGCCTGCTTCTAGCGGGAGATCGGCCGGGGAGCTGTTTTTT
CDR3 protein: CASSLPASSGRSAGELFF

D gene: NA
J gene: TRBJ2-1
clone size: NA
CDR3 length: 13
V gene: TRBV11-2
CDR3 DNA: TGTGCCAGCAGCTTAGGCCAGAACAATGAGCAGTTCTTC
CDR3 protein: CASSLGQNNEQFF

D gene: NA
J gene: TRBJ1-1
clone size: few
CDR3 length: 17
V gene: TRBV4-3
CDR3 DNA: TGCGCCAGCAGCCAAGATAGCGGGCCACACTCTCGAACTGAAGCTTTCTTT
CDR3 protein: CASSQDSGPHSRTEAFF

D gene: TRBD1
J gene: TRBJ2-7
clone size: once
CDR3 length: 16
V gene: TRBV6-2/TRBV6-3
CDR3 DNA: TGTGCCAGCAGTTACCCCCCGGGACAGAGGGCGGACGAGCAGTACTTC
CDR3 protein: CASSYPPGQRADEQYF

D gene: NA
J gene: TRBJ1-2
clone size: NA
CDR3 length: 13
V gene: TRBV7-3
CDR3 DNA: TGTGCCAGCAGCTTAGCCAGGGGTAGGGGCTACACCTTC
CDR3 protein: CASSLARGRGYTF

D gene: NA
J gene: TRBJ1-2
clone size: NA
CDR3 length: 16
V gene: TRBV5-6
CDR3 DNA: TGTGCCAGCAGCCTGGGGGATACAGGGCTCCCATATGGCTACACCTTC
CDR3 protein: CASSLGDTGLPYGYTF

D gene: TRBD1
J gene: TRBJ1-1
clone size: NA
CDR3 length: 15
V gene: TRBV11-2
CDR3 DNA: TGTGCCAGCAGCTTGATGGGACAGGGGAACACTGAAGCTTTCTTT
CDR3 protein: CASSLMGQGNTEAFF

D gene: TRBD1
J gene: TRBJ2-5
clone size: NA
CDR3 length: 16
V gene: TRBV18
CDR3 DNA: TGTGCCAGCTCACTCCGGACAGGGGAATTTATAGAGACCCAGTACTTC
CDR3 protein: CASSLRTGEFIETQYF

D gene: TRBD1
J gene: TRBJ2-1
clone size: NA
CDR3 length: 18
V gene: TRBV11-2
CDR3 DNA: TGTGCCAGCAGCTTAGATTCCGGACAGGGACTGGGGGTCAATGAGCAGTTCTTC
CDR3 protein: CASSLDSGQGLGVNEQFF

D gene: TRBD2
J gene: TRBJ2-7
clone size: few
CDR3 length: 16
V gene: TRBV9
CDR3 DNA: TGTGCCAGCAGCGGGCCCGGCGGGAGTGCCTCCTACGAGCAGTACTTC
CDR3 protein: CASSGPGGSASYEQYF

D gene: NA
J gene: TRBJ2-7
clone size: NA
CDR3 length: 12
V gene: TRBV5-1
CDR3 DNA: TGCGCCAGCAGCCCAGACAACTACGAGCAGTACTTC
CDR3 protein: CASSPDNYEQYF

D gene: TRBD2
J gene: TRBJ2-7
clone size: NA
CDR3 length: 11
V gene: TRBV29-1
CDR3 DNA: TGCAGCGGGACTAGCGGATACGAGCAGTACTTC
CDR3 protein: CSGTSGYEQYF

D gene: NA
J gene: TRBJ1-1
clone size: NA
CDR3 length: 12
V gene: TRBV2
CDR3 DNA: TGTGCCAGCTCTACCCCGAACACTGAAGCTTTCTTT
CDR3 protein: CASSTPNTEAFF

D gene: NA
J gene: TRBJ2-3
clone size: NA
CDR3 length: 14
V gene: TRBV7-7
CDR3 DNA: TGTGCTAGCAGCTTCGGAGGGTTCACAGATACGCAGTATTTT
CDR3 protein: CASSFGGFTDTQYF

D gene: NA
J gene: TRBJ2-7
clone size: NA
CDR3 length: 14
V gene: TRBV7-9
CDR3 DNA: TGTGCCAGCAGCTTAGAAGACGGGGCCTACGAGCAGTACTTC
CDR3 protein: CASSLEDGAYEQYF

D gene: NA
J gene: TRBJ1-2
clone size: NA
CDR3 length: 13
V gene: TRBV15
CDR3 DNA: TGTGCCACCAGCAGAGCCTCAGGGGATGGCTACACCTTC
CDR3 protein: CATSRASGDGYTF

D gene: TRBD2
J gene: TRBJ2-2
clone size: NA
CDR3 length: 16
V gene: TRBV18
CDR3 DNA: TGTGCCAGCTCACCAGACAGCGGGAGGTTGACCGGGGAGCTGTTTTTT
CDR3 protein: CASSPDSGRLTGELFF

D gene: TRBD1
J gene: TRBJ1-1
clone size: NA
CDR3 length: 17
V gene: TRBV18
CDR3 DNA: TGTGCCAGCTCACCACCGTTGGGACAGGGTTGGGGGACTGAAGCTTTCTTT
CDR3 protein: CASSPPLGQGWGTEAFF

D gene: TRBD2
J gene: TRBJ2-1
clone size: NA
CDR3 length: 15
V gene: TRBV14
CDR3 DNA: TGTGCCAGCAGCAAAGCCGGACTAGCCTACAATGAGCAGTTCTTC
CDR3 protein: CASSKAGLAYNEQFF

D gene: TRBD1
J gene: TRBJ1-2
clone size: NA
CDR3 length: 12
V gene: TRBV2
CDR3 DNA: TGTGCCAGCAGGGACAGGGGCCTTGGCTACACCTTC
CDR3 protein: CASRDRGLGYTF

D gene: TRBD1
J gene: TRBJ2-5
clone size: NA
CDR3 length: 16
V gene: TRBV6-2/TRBV6-3
CDR3 DNA: TGTGCCAGCAGTGATCCAGACAGGGGGCGAGGTGAGACCCAGTACTTC
CDR3 protein: CASSDPDRGRGETQYF

D gene: NA
J gene: TRBJ2-1
clone size: many
CDR3 length: 13
V gene: TRBV28
CDR3 DNA: TGTGCCAGCAACGAAGAGCTGAGGAATGAGCAGTTCTTC
CDR3 protein: CASNEELRNEQFF

D gene: TRBD2
J gene: TRBJ2-1
clone size: NA
CDR3 length: 18
V gene: TRBV28
CDR3 DNA: TGTGCCAGCAGTTTAATAAGTTTGGGAGGGAGTTCCTACAATGAGCAGTTCTTC
CDR3 protein: CASSLISLGGSSYNEQFF

D gene: TRBD1
J gene: TRBJ2-5
clone size: NA
CDR3 length: 19
V gene: TRBV29-1
CDR3 DNA: TGCAGCGTTGACCTCTCCTACGAGACAGGGCTGCTCCCCCGGGAGACCCAGTACTTC
CDR3 protein: CSVDLSYETGLLPRETQYF

D gene: TRBD1
J gene: TRBJ1-5
clone size: few
CDR3 length: 20
V gene: TRBV9
CDR3 DNA: TGTGCCAGCAGCTTTTGGACAGGGCGAGCAAGGGTGTGGGACGGGCAGCCCCAGCATTTT
CDR3 protein: CASSFWTGRARVWDGQPQHF

D gene: NA
J gene: TRBJ1-4
clone size: few
CDR3 length: 15
V gene: TRBV28
CDR3 DNA: TGTGCCAGCAGTTCCCCCCAGGCAGGGGAAGAAAAACTGTTTTTT
CDR3 protein: CASSSPQAGEEKLFF

D gene: NA
J gene: TRBJ2-6
clone size: NA
CDR3 length: 15
V gene: TRBV7-3
CDR3 DNA: TGTGCCAGCAGCGTAGAAGGGGCTGGGGCCAACGTCCTGACTTTC
CDR3 protein: CASSVEGAGANVLTF

D gene: TRBD2
J gene: TRBJ2-3
clone size: NA
CDR3 length: 17
V gene: TRBV7-8
CDR3 DNA: TGTGCCAGCAGCTTAGCGACTAGCGGGAGAGGCACAGATACGCAGTATTTT
CDR3 protein: CASSLATSGRGTDTQYF